One sample yielded the 28 T cell receptor beta chains listed below, sequenced in a study of cytomegalovirus exposure and HLA in healthy donors. Vbeta (60) and Jbeta (13) primers were used in the PCR. Profiled with immunoSEQ multiplex PCR; TCRdb holds only in-frame clones, not every one. This table holds 85,000 to 95,000 clones, approximately 74% found once. The material sequenced was PBMCs. The receptor source for this set is a man aged 25 to 40 in good health and CMV-seropositive.

The chain couples TRBV27 to TRBJ2-3; the match to TRBD2 covers 10 bases. The ends lost 0 bases at V and 0 bases at J; junction bases unmatched: 3. The CDR3 has 17 residues. Germline CDR1 MNHEY, CDR2 SMNVEV (reference sequence). CDR3 amino acids: CASSLSGLATSTDTQYF. The CDR3, as DNA: TGTGCCAGCAGTTTATCGGGACTAGCGACTAGCACAGATACGCAGTATTTT.

The rearrangement joins TRBV28 to TRBJ2-5, with 9 bases aligning to TRBD1. The CDR3 covers 17 residues. Germline V lookup: CDR1 MDHEN, CDR2 SYDVKM. Germline trimming cut 5 bases from V and 1 base from J; bases unmatched to any gene: 11. CDR3 amino acids: CASSPSPGTGLQETQYF. The CDR3 region has the DNA TGTGCCAGCAGTCCCTCCCCCGGGACAGGGCTCCAAGAGACCCAGTACTTC.

This sequence joins TRBV7-9 and TRBJ2-1; possible D gene TRBD2, 5 bases. The CDR3 loop spans 16 amino acids. Trimming took off 2 bases at V and 7 bases at J, with 18 bases between the two ends. Germline CDR1 reads SEHNR; CDR2 reads FQNEAQ (reference sequence). As DNA, the CDR3 is TGTGCCAGCAGCTTATCGAGGAGGATCTCCTTGAATGAGCAGTTCTTC. It encodes CASSLSRRISLNEQFF.

The chain has TRBV4-1 and TRBJ2-3, with TRBD2 matching over 10 bases. CDR3 length: 16 amino acids. Germline CDR1 is MGHRA and CDR2 is YSYEKL. Unmatched junction bases numbered 5, after V lost 4 bases and J lost 1 base. The DNA of the CDR3 is TGCGCCAGCAGCCTTGAAGGACTAGCGGGCACAGATACGCAGTATTTT. It codes for CASSLEGLAGTDTQYF.

This chain connects TRBV2 to TRBJ2-7, with D uncertain. The CDR3 has 11 amino acids. Germline CDR1 reads SNHLY; CDR2 reads FYNNEI. Trimming shortened V by 3 bases and J by 3 bases, and 3 bases separated the two germline ends. CDR3 coding DNA: TGTGCCAGCAGTGACAGCTACGAGCAGTACTTC. Residues: CASSDSYEQYF.

This clone was seen once. The chain links TRBV25-1 to TRBJ2-5, with 7 bases identical to TRBD1. V lost 5 bases and J lost 5; bases outside the gene matches: 14. Germline lookup yields CDR1 MGHDK and CDR2 SYGVNS. The CDR3 sequence is 16 residues long. The CDR3 region has the DNA TGTGCCAGCAGTTCGCCCCGGACAGGTTCGAGGGAGACCCAGTACTTC. Translated: CASSSPRTGSRETQYF.

The gene calls are TRBV6-5 and TRBJ2-6; weak D call: TRBD2 (5 bases). V lost 2 bases, J lost 4 bases, and 9 bases lay in between. The V gene's germline CDR1 is MNHEY and CDR2 SVGAGI. The CDR3 consists of 15 residues. CDR3 DNA sequence: TGTGCCAGCAGTTACCGCGGGTCAGGGGCCAACGTCCTGACTTTC. It is translated as CASSYRGSGANVLTF.

The chain couples TRBV15 to TRBJ2-5; possible D gene TRBD2, 6 bases. V was trimmed by 5 bases and J by 3 bases, leaving 13 bases between them. This CDR3 spans 14 amino acids. Germline V CDR1 and CDR2: LNHNV, YYDKDF (reference sequence). The CDR3 DNA sequence: TGTGCCACCAGCGCCCGGACTATCGAAGAGACCCAGTACTTC. It codes for CATSARTIEETQYF.

The chain joins TRBV2 to TRBJ2-1; 7 bases align to TRBD2. CDR3 length: 14 amino acids. Germline V gene lookup returns CDR1 SNHLY and CDR2 FYNNEI. Losses at the gene ends were 3 bases for V and 5 bases for J; bases not matched to a gene: 4. Written as DNA, the CDR3 is TGTGCCAGCAGTGATTCGGGGGGAGACAATGAGCAGTTCTTC. Protein sequence: CASSDSGGDNEQFF.

Concerning this clone: The sample holds other DNA sequences that translate to the same CDR3. The CDR3 DNA is TGTGCCAGCAGCTTAGGCCTACAGGGCTACGAGCAGTACTTC. Translating it yields CASSLGLQGYEQYF. The V gene is TRBV7-2, the J gene TRBJ2-7; perhaps TRBD1 as D (6 bases). This CDR3 is 14 amino acids long. Looked up from germline, CDR1 is SGHTA and CDR2 is FQGNSA. Trimming shortened V by 1 base and J by 3 bases, and 10 bases separated the two germline ends.

The V call is TRBV10-1, the J call TRBJ1-2; 8 bases are shared with TRBD1. The CDR3 sequence is 15 residues long. Unmatched junction bases numbered 9, after V lost 7 bases and J lost 2 bases. Germline V CDR1 and CDR2: WNHNN, SYGVQD (reference sequence). The CDR3 coding sequence is TGCGCCAGCACCCTGGGACAGGTTGAAAACTATGGCTACACCTTC. Its translation is CASTLGQVENYGYTF.

As regards this clone: The junction departs from germline at one end; a sequencing error may be responsible. CDR3 region: CASSPTGYNYGYPF. In DNA, the CDR3 is TGCGCCAGCAGCCCGACAGGGTATAACTATGGCTACCCCTTC. J is TRBJ1-2 and V is TRBV5-1, with 7 bases that match TRBD1. Germline V CDR1 and CDR2: SGHRS, YFSETQ. The CDR3 has 14 residues.

V gene TRBV28 combines with J gene TRBJ2-7, with D tentatively TRBD1 (6 bases). The V gene's germline CDR1 is MDHEN and CDR2 SYDVKM. Between the trimmed V and J ends, which lost 2 bases and 5 bases, there was a span of 10 bases. The CDR3 loop spans 13 amino acids. The CDR3, as DNA: TGTGCCAGCAGTTTAAACAGGGCCAACGAGCAGTACTTC. This encodes CASSLNRANEQYF.

This rearrangement joins TRBV29-1 to TRBJ2-1; 10 bases are shared with TRBD2. V lost 6 bases to trimming and J lost 2 bases; unmatched junction nucleotides: 4. The CDR3 is 14 residues long. Per the germline V gene, CDR1 is SQVTM and CDR2 is ANQGSEA. The CDR3 DNA is TGCAGCGTCGCTACTAGCGGGACCTACAATGAGCAGTTCTTC. Its protein product is CSVATSGTYNEQFF.

Comments on this clone: This same CDR3 is encoded by further DNA sequences in the sample. The chain uses TRBV5-6 and TRBJ1-2; possible D gene TRBD1, 5 bases. CDR1 and CDR2 from the germline V gene are SGHDT and YYEEEE. The CDR3 runs to 15 residues. Trimming left V 0 bases short and J 1 base short, with 10 bases between. The CDR3 bases are TGTGCCAGCAGCTTGGTAAGGCAGGGTAACTATGGCTACACCTTC. Amino acid sequence: CASSLVRQGNYGYTF.

With regard to this clone: Within the sample, other DNA sequences also encode this same CDR3. The CDR3 is CASSSTYEQYF. The CDR3 DNA sequence: TGTGCCAGCAGTTCCACCTACGAGCAGTACTTC. The V call is TRBV6-5, the J call TRBJ2-7; D uncertain. Germline-derived CDR1 and CDR2 are MNHEY and SVGAGI. This CDR3 is built from 11 residues. The V and J ends lost 4 bases and 2 bases respectively, with 3 bases between them.

This clone was observed a few times. This chain joins TRBV10-1 and TRBJ1-1; no definite D call. CDR3 length equals 8 residues. Trimming shortened V by 10 bases and J by 8 bases, and 5 bases separated the two germline ends. Germline CDR1 and CDR2: WNHNN and SYGVQD (reference sequence). The CDR3 sequence is CAIQEAFF. The DNA of the CDR3 is TGCGCCATTCAAGAAGCTTTCTTT.

DNA for the CDR3: TGTGCCAGCAGCTTAGAGGGACAGGGGAGCGAGCAGTACTTC. This codes for CASSLEGQGSEQYF. The rearrangement links TRBV7-6 to TRBJ2-7, with 10 positions matching TRBD1. V lost 1 base, J lost 6 bases, and 3 bases stayed unmatched. The CDR3 is 14 residues long. Germline CDR1 and CDR2: SGHVS and FNYEAQ.

The chain joins TRBV2 to TRBJ2-7; no firm D call. Trimming removed 0 bases from V and 4 bases from J, with 7 bases in between. CDR3 length: 13 amino acids. Germline V CDR1 and CDR2: SNHLY, FYNNEI. CDR3 amino acids: CASSEAHSYEQYF. The CDR3, as DNA: TGTGCCAGCAGTGAAGCTCACAGTTACGAGCAGTACTTC. The whole variable domain, filled in from reference TRBV2 and TRBJ2-7, reads EPEVTQTPSHQVTQMGQEVILRCVPISNHLYFYWYRQILGQKVEFLVSFYNNEISEKSEIFDDQFSVERPDGSNFTLKIRSTKLEDSAMYFCASSEAHSYEQYFGPGTRLTVT.

This chain links TRBV7-2 with TRBJ2-7; 12 nucleotides agree with TRBD2. V was pared by 1 base and J by 3 bases, with 1 base of the junction left unmatched. The CDR3 sequence is 15 residues long. Germline V gene lookup returns CDR1 SGHTA and CDR2 FQGNSA. CDR3 nucleotide sequence: TGTGCCAGCAGCTTAGAGACTAGCGGGAGCTACGAGCAGTACTTC. Translation: CASSLETSGSYEQYF.

The rearrangement joins TRBV28 to TRBJ2-1; TRBD1 matches at 8 bases. The CDR3 contains 15 residues. Germline lookup yields CDR1 MDHEN and CDR2 SYDVKM. With 5 bases clipped from V and 5 bases from J, the junction kept 8 bases outside the gene matches. This CDR3 reads CASSLPGQEDNEQFF. In nucleotides, the CDR3 is TGTGCCAGCAGTCTACCGGGACAGGAGGACAATGAGCAGTTCTTC.

This chain connects TRBV5-4 to TRBJ2-5; tentative D call: TRBD1 (6 bases). The CDR3 runs 15 residues. Germline V CDR1 and CDR2: SGHNT, YYREEE (reference sequence). Deletions cut 1 base from V and 2 bases from J, with 12 bases between. The CDR3 bases are TGTGCCAGCAGCTTGAGACAGGCCATTCAAGAGACCCAGTACTTC. The encoded protein is CASSLRQAIQETQYF.

This chain links TRBV10-1 with TRBJ1-5, with 9 bases fitting TRBD1. Losses at the gene ends were 5 bases for V and 7 bases for J; bases not matched to a gene: 9. Germline V gives CDR1 WNHNN, CDR2 SYGVQD (reference sequence). The CDR3 consists of 15 residues. The CDR3 region is CASSPDRGRWQPQHF. Here the CDR3 DNA reads TGCGCCAGCAGTCCGGACAGGGGCCGCTGGCAGCCCCAGCATTTT.

There are a few counts of this clone. The chain employs TRBV2 and TRBJ1-1; D possibly corresponds to TRBD1 (6 bases). The length of the CDR3 is 13 residues. The V and J ends lost 8 bases and 4 bases respectively, with 14 bases between them. Looked up from germline, CDR1 is SNHLY and CDR2 is FYNNEI. CDR3 loop: CASRPGTFTEAFF. For the CDR3, the DNA is TGTGCCAGCCGCCCCGGGACATTCACTGAAGCTTTCTTT.

This chain connects TRBV7-3 to TRBJ2-2; a weak D match, TRBD2 (5 bases). V lost 5 bases and J lost 4, with 11 bases in between. The germline V gene encodes CDR1 SGHTA and CDR2 FQGTGA. The CDR3 is made up of 14 amino acids. The CDR3 spells CASSHGVGTGELFF. CDR3 DNA: TGTGCCAGCAGCCACGGGGTTGGCACCGGGGAGCTGTTTTTT.

This clone appeared a single time. The genes are TRBV19 and TRBJ2-2, with 14 positions matching TRBD2. Germline CDR1 reads LNHDA; CDR2 reads SQIVND (reference sequence). Trimming removed 5 bases from V and 5 bases from J; junction bases left unmatched: 10. The CDR3 contains 18 residues. The CDR3 spells CASSLGLAGGGRTGELFF. The CDR3, as DNA: TGTGCCAGTAGTTTAGGACTAGCGGGAGGTGGAAGGACCGGGGAGCTGTTTTTT.

This chain uses TRBV18 with TRBJ1-1; D remains unclear. The CDR3 has 13 amino acids. V was pared by 2 bases and J by 1 base, with 5 bases between. The germline V gene encodes CDR1 KGHSH and CDR2 LQKENI. The CDR3 is CASSPEWNTEAFF. CDR3 bases: TGTGCCAGCTCACCAGAGTGGAACACTGAAGCTTTCTTT.

The V gene is TRBV7-2, the J gene TRBJ1-1; a possible D gene is TRBD1 (5 bases). CDR3 length: 15 residues. Germline-derived CDR1 and CDR2 are SGHTA and FQGNSA. V gave up 1 base and J gave up 1 base, with 10 bases separating them. CDR3 protein: CASSLVRGPNTEAFF. The CDR3 region has the DNA TGTGCCAGCAGCTTAGTTAGGGGCCCGAACACTGAAGCTTTCTTT.